The present entry profiles one TCR beta chain with its context. The data were obtained in a study of CXCR3-negative and CXCR3-positive naive CD8 T cells. The CDR3 extends over 14 amino acids. The germline V gene encodes CDR1 SGHVS and CDR2 FQNEAQ. TRB cDNA was prepared as libraries by UMI-labeled 5' RACE. TCRdb processed the 5' RACE reads again and assigns one entry to each CDR3 protein, with no DNA. This sample's table has tens of thousands of distinct CDR3 sequences. Sequenced sample: naive CXCR3- CD8+ T cells from blood. The subset was: CD45RO-CCR7+CD27+CD95- naive CD8+ T cells lacking CXCR3 (TNR3-). This TCR derives from a human donor in good health. Some clones in this sample may be carry-over from other donors' samples. The rearrangement uses TRBV7-8 and TRBJ1-1. The CDR3 is CASSPSQQFTEAFF.